Below, 10 T cell receptor beta chains from the same sample are listed, as sequenced in a study of human T cells and chemical hapten exposure (TCRdb year 2021). The library was made by RACE. The instrument was a NextSeq 500. In TCRdb, the public reads were trimmed at Q25 with fastp and aligned with MiXCR, with productive beta chains retained. Rows with one shared CDR3 protein collapse into an entry with the most common genes and DNA. Within this sample are tens of thousands of distinct CDR3 sequences, with under 15% of them counted one time only. Around 5.7% of the sample goes to the ten largest clones. Read against the paper, the sample's time point label means: patch test 3, about 24 weeks after DPC sensitization. The sample's treatment or condition label is to be understood as: therapeutic diphenylcyclopropenone sensitization with weekly scalp DPC. This specimen was whole blood, taken in connection with sensitization to the hapten diphenylcyclopropenone (DPC). These receptors all come from a woman between 50 and 59 years old with alopecia areata. Some clones in this sample may be carry-over from other donors' samples.

The table lists this clonotype with many counts. This chain joins TRBV3-1 and TRBJ2-4; the D is unclear. V was cut by 3 bases and J by 13 bases, with 16 bases left in between. The CDR3 runs to 13 residues. CDR1 is LGHDT, CDR2 YNNKEL, per germline (reference sequence). CDR3 in amino acids: CASSHNNGRGQYF. The CDR3 coding sequence is TGTGCCAGCAGCCATAACAACGGCCGAGGACAGTACTTC.

The chain couples TRBV6-5 to TRBJ2-6; D call uncertain. The CDR3 contains 14 residues. CDR1 and CDR2 (germline): MNHEY, SVGAGI. Trimming pared 7 bases from V and 2 bases from J, leaving 9 bases between. CDR3 amino acids: CASTKRAGANVLTF. In nucleotides, the CDR3 is TGTGCCAGCACTAAAAGGGCTGGGGCCAACGTCCTGACTTTC.

In its sample, this clonotype was seen many times. The J gene is TRBJ2-1, the V gene TRBV7-6; 8 bases agree with TRBD2. Per germline, CDR1 SGHVS and CDR2 FNYEAQ. The trim removed 1 base at V and 1 base at J, leaving 0 bases unmatched. The CDR3 is made up of 15 amino acids. CDR3 nucleotides: TGTGCCAGCAGCTTAGGACTAGCGTCCTACAATGAGCAGTTCTTC. Translating it yields CASSLGLASYNEQFF.

This clonotype was detected many times. The V call is TRBV27, the J call TRBJ1-6; D is unresolved. V was pared by 2 bases and J by 6 bases, with 11 bases between. The CDR3 length is 15 residues. CDR1 is MNHEY, CDR2 SMNVEV, per germline (reference sequence). CDR3 region: CASSLTWVGNSPLHF. CDR3 in DNA: TGTGCCAGCAGTTTAACGTGGGTGGGTAATTCACCCCTCCACTTT.

V usage is TRBV7-8 and J usage is TRBJ2-1; 8 positions match TRBD2. The CDR3 contains 16 residues. The V and J ends lost 4 bases and 5 bases, in that order; junction bases with no gene match: 10. Germline V gene data show CDR1 as SGHVS and CDR2 as FQNEAQ. The CDR3 DNA reads TGTGCCAGCAGCTCTTCAGCGGGAGTGGGGGACAATGAGCAGTTCTTC. This gives the protein CASSSSAGVGDNEQFF.

This clonotype was seen many times. The V gene is TRBV7-8, the J gene TRBJ2-6; 7 nucleotides line up with TRBD1. Losses at the gene ends were 5 bases for V and 2 bases for J; bases not matched to a gene: 9. There are 17 residues in the CDR3. Germline V CDR1 and CDR2: SGHVS, FQNEAQ. In DNA, the CDR3 is TGTGCCAGCAGCCCAGGGGACAGCTCGCCTGGGGCCAACGTCCTGACTTTC. Protein sequence: CASSPGDSSPGANVLTF.

V usage is TRBV11-3 and J usage is TRBJ2-1; the D gene is possibly TRBD2 (6 bases). The germline V gene encodes CDR1 SGHNT and CDR2 YENEEA. V lost 4 bases and J 0 bases, leaving 10 bases between the germline ends. This CDR3 region has 15 residues. This CDR3 is CASSSGVSSYNEQFF. CDR3 coding DNA: TGTGCCAGCAGCTCGGGGGTAAGCTCCTACAATGAGCAGTTCTTC. Combining the CDR3 with reference TRBV11-3 and TRBJ2-1 gives the whole variable domain EAGVVQSPRYKIIEKKQPVAFWCNPISGHNTLYWYLQNLGQGPELLIRYENEEAVDDSQLPKDRFSAERLKGVDSTLKIQPAELGDSAVYLCASSSGVSSYNEQFFGPGTRLTVL.

This clonotype has only a few counts. The chain links TRBV7-8 to TRBJ2-1; TRBD2 matches at 7 bases. This CDR3 region has 16 residues. V was pared by 4 bases and J by 2 bases, with 8 bases of the junction left unmatched. Germline V lookup: CDR1 SGHVS, CDR2 FQNEAQ. This CDR3 reads CASSSPERDAYNEQFF. The CDR3 DNA is TGTGCCAGCAGCTCCCCGGAGCGGGATGCCTACAATGAGCAGTTCTTC.

This clonotype appeared many times. The chain links TRBV29-1 to TRBJ2-7; 7 nucleotides match TRBD1. Germline values: CDR1 SQVTM, CDR2 ANQGSEA. The length of the CDR3 is 12 residues. J lost 6 bases, V lost 6 bases, and 8 bases had no gene match. CDR3 region: CSVRGGPGEQYF. The CDR3 DNA is TGCAGCGTCCGAGGGGGCCCAGGCGAGCAGTACTTC.

In DNA form, the CDR3 reads TGCAGCGCCGACAGGGGTTACTATGGCTACACCTTC. It specifies CSADRGYYGYTF. The chain has TRBV29-1 and TRBJ1-2; 8 bases match TRBD1. J was trimmed by 3 bases and V by 7 bases; bases with no gene match: 4. The germline V gene has CDR1 SQVTM and CDR2 ANQGSEA. There are 12 residues in the CDR3.